The source of this T cell receptor beta chain is a study of control samples from healthy donors and cancer patients. Measured with immunoSEQ multiplex PCR; TCRdb has only the in-frame clones, and not every one. The profile covers around 70,000 clones, with approximately 94% appearing a single time and 2.8% taken by the ten largest. This CDR3 region has 15 residues. The V gene's germline CDR1 is LNHDA and CDR2 SQIVND (reference sequence). Trimming stripped 10 bases from V and 0 bases from J, with 16 bases between. This clonotype was obtained from a woman in her 30s in good health. The sequenced sample consisted of blood. The V gene is TRBV19, the J gene TRBJ1-5; tentative D call: TRBD1 (6 bases). The CDR3 region has the DNA TGTGCCACTCAGGACAGACCCTATAGCAATCAGCCCCAGCATTTT. Amino acid sequence: CATQDRPYSNQPQHF. Full variable domain (missing parts from reference TRBV19 and TRBJ1-5): DGGITQSPKYLFRKEGQNVTLSCEQNLNHDAMYWYRQDPGQGLRLIYYSQIVNDFQKGDIAEGYSVSREKKESFPLTVTSAQKNPTAFYLCATQDRPYSNQPQHFGDGTRLSIL.